One T cell receptor beta chain is described in this entry. The target antigen is unknown. This sample was included in a study of shared clonotypes between healthy human individuals. Per the germline V gene, CDR1 is KGHSH and CDR2 is LQKENI. V lost 6 bases and J 0 bases, leaving 9 bases between the germline ends. The CDR3 loop spans 14 amino acids. Data came from immunoSEQ multiplex PCR; TCRdb stores just in-frame clones and leaves some out. The sample has roughly 2.2 million clones; 85% to 95% are singletons. Points from the study as a whole: The study found lower generation probabilities in non-shared clonotypes than in those shared by all four donors.

Sequences were obtained from naive CD4+ T cells from PBMCs. Indicated subset: CD45RA+ positively selected. The genes are TRBV18 and TRBJ1-3; no clear D gene. This TCR was sampled from a man between 18 and 29 years old in good health. Some clones in this sample may be carry-over from other donors' samples. This CDR3 reads CASSSRNSGNTIYF. CDR3 coding DNA: TGTGCCAGCTCTTCCAGAAACTCTGGAAACACCATATATTTT. The full variable domain, rest sourced from reference TRBV18 and TRBJ1-3, is NAGVMQNPRHLVRRRGQEARLRCSPMKGHSHVYWYRQLPEEGLKFMVYLQKENIIDESGMPKERFSAEFPKEGPSILRIQQVVRGDSAAYFCASSSRNSGNTIYFGEGSWLTVV.